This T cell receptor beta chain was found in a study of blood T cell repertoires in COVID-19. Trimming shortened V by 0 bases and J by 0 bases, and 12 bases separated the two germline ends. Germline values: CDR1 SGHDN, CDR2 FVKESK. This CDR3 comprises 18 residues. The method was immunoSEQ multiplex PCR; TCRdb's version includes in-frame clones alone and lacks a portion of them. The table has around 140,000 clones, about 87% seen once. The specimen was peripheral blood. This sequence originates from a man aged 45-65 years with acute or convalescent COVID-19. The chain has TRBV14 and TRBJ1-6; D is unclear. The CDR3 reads CASSQDREASSYNSPLHF. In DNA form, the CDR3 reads TGTGCCAGCAGCCAAGATCGGGAGGCAAGCTCCTATAATTCACCCCTCCACTTT.